Following are 21 T cell receptor beta chains from one sample sequenced in a study of blood T cell repertoires in COVID-19. TCRdb's copy holds only in-frame clones and misses some; the assay was immunoSEQ multiplex PCR. The profile shows about 230,000 clones, about 84% of them singletons. Material for sequencing was peripheral blood. These receptors originate from a woman older than 75 with acute or convalescent COVID-19.

The table lists this clone with a count of one. The chain employs TRBV2 and TRBJ1-4, with D possibly TRBD1 on 5 matching bases. Germline V lookup: CDR1 SNHLY, CDR2 FYNNEI. V was trimmed by 1 base and J by 1 base, leaving 7 bases between them. CDR3 size: 15 residues. The CDR3 here is CASSEVGGTNEKLFF. The CDR3 DNA follows: TGTGCCAGCAGTGAAGTCGGGGGAACTAATGAAAAACTGTTTTTT.

The rearrangement joins TRBV27 to TRBJ2-3; the D gene is possibly TRBD2 (6 bases). Germline V CDR1 and CDR2: MNHEY, SMNVEV (reference sequence). This CDR3 contains 14 residues. Trimming left V 4 bases short and J 7 bases short, with 15 bases between. The CDR3 protein is CASSSLWEANTQYF. The CDR3, as DNA: TGTGCCAGCAGTTCCTTGTGGGAGGCAAATACGCAGTATTTT.

The chain couples TRBV2 to TRBJ2-3, with 11 bases fitting TRBD2. This CDR3 has 15 amino acids. J was trimmed by 4 bases and V by 6 bases; bases with no gene match: 6. Germline-derived CDR1 and CDR2 are SNHLY and FYNNEI. The CDR3 sequence: CASSNLAGGADTQYF. The CDR3 DNA follows: TGTGCCAGCAGCAATCTAGCGGGGGGAGCAGATACGCAGTATTTT.

The chain recombines TRBV11-2 with TRBJ2-1; D might be TRBD1 (5 bases). Germline V lookup: CDR1 SGHAT, CDR2 FQNNGV. The CDR3 runs 13 residues. V lost 5 bases and J 8 bases, leaving 13 bases between the germline ends. CDR3 sequence: CASSRLDIHEQFF. The DNA for the CDR3 is TGTGCCAGCAGCCGACTGGACATCCATGAGCAGTTCTTC.

This clone appeared once. The V and J genes are TRBV7-9 and TRBJ1-4; D is perhaps TRBD1 (5 bases). The germline V gene encodes CDR1 SEHNR and CDR2 FQNEAQ (reference sequence). Trimming removed 5 bases at V and 5 bases at J, with 18 bases between. This CDR3 comprises 16 residues. CDR3 in amino acids: CASSRSGAGGNEKLFF. The DNA of the CDR3 is TGTGCCAGCAGCCGGAGTGGGGCAGGTGGAAATGAAAAACTGTTTTTT.

With respect to this clone: Germline and junction disagree at one end, which may indicate a read error. The rearrangement uses TRBV6-4 and TRBJ2-4; 8 bases line up with TRBD2. Germline CDR1 is MRHNA and CDR2 is SNTAGT. This CDR3 comprises 12 residues. The CDR3 DNA is TGTGCCAGTGGACCCCAGCGGGGAGCGGGAGACTTC. Its translation: CASGPQRGAGDF.

This chain joins TRBV7-9 and TRBJ1-2; D gene uncertain. Germline CDR1 and CDR2: SEHNR and FQNEAQ (reference sequence). The CDR3 is 14 residues long. The germline V and J ends were trimmed by 1 base and 6 bases, with 12 bases remaining between them. CDR3 nucleotides: TGTGCCAGCAGCTTAGTTGGAGGTTTCCATGGCTACACCTTC. The encoded protein is CASSLVGGFHGYTF. Drawing the rest from reference TRBV7-9 and TRBJ1-2, the complete variable domain is DTGVSQNPRHKITKRGQNVTFRCDPISEHNRLYWYRQTLGQGPEFLTYFQNEAQLEKSRLLSDRFSAERPKGSFSTLEIQRTEQGDSAMYLCASSLVGGFHGYTFGSGTRLTVV.

This chain uses TRBV7-2 with TRBJ1-1; 7 nucleotides align to TRBD1. The CDR3 loop spans 15 amino acids. V lost 1 base to trimming and J lost 1 base; unmatched junction nucleotides: 3. CDR1 is SGHTA, CDR2 FQGNSA, per germline. The CDR3 region has the DNA TGTGCCAGCAGCTTAGAGGGGGCTTGGAACACTGAAGCTTTCTTT. It translates to CASSLEGAWNTEAFF.

Only a few counts were recorded for this clone. CDR3 in DNA: TGTGCTAGTGGTTTGGAGGCAGGGAATGAAGCTTTCTTT. Translation: CASGLEAGNEAFF. This chain uses TRBV12-5 with TRBJ1-1; a weak D match, TRBD1 (5 bases). The CDR3 extends over 13 amino acids. Trimming removed 1 base from V and 7 bases from J, with 10 bases in between. CDR1 is LGHNT, CDR2 FRNRAP, per germline. Filled out from reference TRBV12-5 and TRBJ1-1, the complete variable domain reads DARVTQTPRHKVTEMGQEVTMRCQPILGHNTVFWYRQTMMQGLELLAYFRNRAPLDDSGMPKDRFSAEMPDATLATLKIQPSEPRDSAVYFCASGLEAGNEAFFGQGTRLTVV.

The rearrangement uses TRBV3-1 (or the pseudogene TRBV3-2) and TRBJ2-7; possibly TRBD1 for D (5 bases). CDR1 and CDR2 (germline): LGHDT, YNNKEL (reference sequence). Between the trimmed V and J ends, which lost 1 base and 0 bases, there was a span of 13 bases. The CDR3 is 16 amino acids. The CDR3 DNA reads as TGTGCCAGCAGCCAAGTTCTGGGGCGCGGCTCCTACGAGCAGTACTTC. This codes for CASSQVLGRGSYEQYF.

The V and J genes are TRBV3-1 (or the pseudogene TRBV3-2) and TRBJ2-5, with a tentative D call TRBD2 (6 bases). Trimming stripped 3 bases from V and 1 base from J, with 12 bases between. The germline gives CDR1 LGHDT, CDR2 YNNKEL (reference sequence). The CDR3 is 15 residues long. CDR3 in amino acids: CASSHPGGSQETQYF. The CDR3 nucleotides are TGTGCCAGCAGCCACCCCGGAGGGTCCCAAGAGACCCAGTACTTC.

This chain's CDR3 is CASSSLFGQGTEAFF. Written as DNA, the CDR3 is TGTGCCAGCAGCTCCCTCTTTGGACAGGGTACTGAAGCTTTCTTT. This chain uses TRBV5-4 with TRBJ1-1; 8 bases agree with TRBD1. J lost 5 bases, V lost 3 bases, and 9 bases had no gene match. There are 15 residues in the CDR3. The V gene's germline CDR1 is SGHNT and CDR2 YYREEE (reference sequence).

This chain links TRBV19 with TRBJ1-5, with TRBD1 matching over 7 bases. CDR3 length: 14 amino acids. Germline lookup yields CDR1 LNHDA and CDR2 SQIVND (reference sequence). V lost 10 bases to trimming and J lost 1 base; unmatched junction nucleotides: 7. The CDR3 DNA reads as TGTGCCACCAGAGACAGGGAGAGCAATCAGCCCCAGCATTTT. It specifies CATRDRESNQPQHF. The whole variable domain, filled in from reference TRBV19 and TRBJ1-5, reads DGGITQSPKYLFRKEGQNVTLSCEQNLNHDAMYWYRQDPGQGLRLIYYSQIVNDFQKGDIAEGYSVSREKKESFPLTVTSAQKNPTAFYLCATRDRESNQPQHFGDGTRLSIL.

The rearrangement links TRBV6-5 to TRBJ2-5, with 10 positions matching TRBD1. After removal of 6 bases from V and 4 bases from J, the junction contained 5 bases not matched to a gene. CDR1 and CDR2 from the germline V gene are MNHEY and SVGAGI. The CDR3 runs 14 residues. CDR3 residues: CASRWDRGGETQYF. The CDR3 nucleotides read TGTGCCAGCAGGTGGGACAGGGGAGGAGAGACCCAGTACTTC.

There are many counts of this clone. The rearrangement links TRBV10-3 to TRBJ2-3, with 10 bases matching TRBD1. Germline CDR1 and CDR2: ENHRY and SYGVKD. This CDR3 comprises 14 residues. The trim removed 4 bases at V and 3 bases at J, leaving 1 base unmatched. The CDR3 loop is CAISGGQGTDTQYF. The CDR3 DNA reads as TGTGCCATCAGTGGGGGACAGGGGACAGATACGCAGTATTTT.

Regarding this clone: The sample carries other DNA sequences with the same CDR3. This chain links TRBV5-1 with TRBJ1-2; 11 positions agree with TRBD1. Per the germline V gene, CDR1 is SGHRS and CDR2 is YFSETQ. The CDR3 contains 14 residues. The junction had 5 bases not matched to a gene; V was cut back by 2 bases and J by 8 bases. As DNA, the CDR3 is TGCGCCAGCAGCTTTGGAGGACAGGGGGCGGGCTACACCTTC. Translated, it gives CASSFGGQGAGYTF.

The gene calls are TRBV6-5 and TRBJ2-7; no clear D gene. The CDR3 has 14 residues. V was shortened by 4 bases and J by 0 bases, with 10 bases between the two germline ends. The germline V gene has CDR1 MNHEY and CDR2 SVGAGI. CDR3 bases: TGTGCCAGCAGTTCAACCTACAGCTCCTACGAGCAGTACTTC. This gives the protein CASSSTYSSYEQYF.

On this clone itself: The junction departs from germline at one end; a sequencing error may be responsible. The V and J genes are TRBV12-3 or TRBV12-4 and TRBJ2-4, with D uncertain. The CDR3 extends over 11 amino acids. In DNA, the CDR3 is TGTGCCAGCAGTGATCGCCAGGCCGTTTATTTC. Its protein is CASSDRQAVYF.

This clone has only a few counts. This sequence joins TRBV29-1 and TRBJ1-2, with D perhaps matching TRBD1 (6 bases). Germline values: CDR1 SQVTM, CDR2 ANQGSEA. This CDR3 comprises 15 residues. Trimming left V 0 bases short and J 8 bases short, with 19 bases between. The chain's CDR3 is CSVEDRGRGHGGYTF. The DNA of the CDR3 is TGCAGCGTTGAAGATCGCGGCAGGGGACACGGAGGCTACACCTTC.

The chain is built from TRBV5-8 and TRBJ2-5, with no clear D. The CDR3 is 14 amino acids. Germline values: CDR1 SGHTS, CDR2 YDEGEE. Trimming stripped 0 bases from V and 5 bases from J, with 11 bases between. The CDR3 nucleotides read TGTGCCAGCAGCTTGGCCTATGAAGAGGAGACCCAGTACTTC. This codes for CASSLAYEEETQYF.

For the CDR3, the DNA is TGTGCCACCTTGCGGCCCCTTAACTACGAGCAGTACTTC. This gives the protein CATLRPLNYEQYF. V gene TRBV28 combines with J gene TRBJ2-7, with D hard to call. The germline V and J ends were trimmed by 10 bases and 3 bases, with 16 bases remaining between them. Germline V CDR1 and CDR2: MDHEN, SYDVKM. This CDR3 has 13 amino acids.